This T cell receptor (beta chain) was found in a study of T cell responses to AZD1222 COVID-19 vaccine. Remarks on this clone: Its antigen is still unknown.

Overall study findings and caveats: No repertoire was sampled before or during the peak T cell response, only after it.

Trimming removed 2 bases from V and 6 bases from J, with 16 bases in between. This CDR3 has 15 amino acids. Germline CDR1 and CDR2: WSHSY and SAAADI. Clones were sequenced by immunoSEQ multiplex PCR, and TCRdb holds only the in-frame ones, with some missing. Of 84,000 or so clones listed, roughly 88% are singletons. This clonotype originated in an adult in good health. This rearrangement joins TRBV10-2 to TRBJ1-1; D may be TRBD1 (5 bases). The sequences come from peripheral blood, collected on day 0 of MenACWY control vaccination. The CDR3 sequence: CASSETGRRGAEAFF. In nucleotides, the CDR3 is TGCGCCAGCAGTGAGACGGGACGCCGGGGAGCTGAAGCTTTCTTT.